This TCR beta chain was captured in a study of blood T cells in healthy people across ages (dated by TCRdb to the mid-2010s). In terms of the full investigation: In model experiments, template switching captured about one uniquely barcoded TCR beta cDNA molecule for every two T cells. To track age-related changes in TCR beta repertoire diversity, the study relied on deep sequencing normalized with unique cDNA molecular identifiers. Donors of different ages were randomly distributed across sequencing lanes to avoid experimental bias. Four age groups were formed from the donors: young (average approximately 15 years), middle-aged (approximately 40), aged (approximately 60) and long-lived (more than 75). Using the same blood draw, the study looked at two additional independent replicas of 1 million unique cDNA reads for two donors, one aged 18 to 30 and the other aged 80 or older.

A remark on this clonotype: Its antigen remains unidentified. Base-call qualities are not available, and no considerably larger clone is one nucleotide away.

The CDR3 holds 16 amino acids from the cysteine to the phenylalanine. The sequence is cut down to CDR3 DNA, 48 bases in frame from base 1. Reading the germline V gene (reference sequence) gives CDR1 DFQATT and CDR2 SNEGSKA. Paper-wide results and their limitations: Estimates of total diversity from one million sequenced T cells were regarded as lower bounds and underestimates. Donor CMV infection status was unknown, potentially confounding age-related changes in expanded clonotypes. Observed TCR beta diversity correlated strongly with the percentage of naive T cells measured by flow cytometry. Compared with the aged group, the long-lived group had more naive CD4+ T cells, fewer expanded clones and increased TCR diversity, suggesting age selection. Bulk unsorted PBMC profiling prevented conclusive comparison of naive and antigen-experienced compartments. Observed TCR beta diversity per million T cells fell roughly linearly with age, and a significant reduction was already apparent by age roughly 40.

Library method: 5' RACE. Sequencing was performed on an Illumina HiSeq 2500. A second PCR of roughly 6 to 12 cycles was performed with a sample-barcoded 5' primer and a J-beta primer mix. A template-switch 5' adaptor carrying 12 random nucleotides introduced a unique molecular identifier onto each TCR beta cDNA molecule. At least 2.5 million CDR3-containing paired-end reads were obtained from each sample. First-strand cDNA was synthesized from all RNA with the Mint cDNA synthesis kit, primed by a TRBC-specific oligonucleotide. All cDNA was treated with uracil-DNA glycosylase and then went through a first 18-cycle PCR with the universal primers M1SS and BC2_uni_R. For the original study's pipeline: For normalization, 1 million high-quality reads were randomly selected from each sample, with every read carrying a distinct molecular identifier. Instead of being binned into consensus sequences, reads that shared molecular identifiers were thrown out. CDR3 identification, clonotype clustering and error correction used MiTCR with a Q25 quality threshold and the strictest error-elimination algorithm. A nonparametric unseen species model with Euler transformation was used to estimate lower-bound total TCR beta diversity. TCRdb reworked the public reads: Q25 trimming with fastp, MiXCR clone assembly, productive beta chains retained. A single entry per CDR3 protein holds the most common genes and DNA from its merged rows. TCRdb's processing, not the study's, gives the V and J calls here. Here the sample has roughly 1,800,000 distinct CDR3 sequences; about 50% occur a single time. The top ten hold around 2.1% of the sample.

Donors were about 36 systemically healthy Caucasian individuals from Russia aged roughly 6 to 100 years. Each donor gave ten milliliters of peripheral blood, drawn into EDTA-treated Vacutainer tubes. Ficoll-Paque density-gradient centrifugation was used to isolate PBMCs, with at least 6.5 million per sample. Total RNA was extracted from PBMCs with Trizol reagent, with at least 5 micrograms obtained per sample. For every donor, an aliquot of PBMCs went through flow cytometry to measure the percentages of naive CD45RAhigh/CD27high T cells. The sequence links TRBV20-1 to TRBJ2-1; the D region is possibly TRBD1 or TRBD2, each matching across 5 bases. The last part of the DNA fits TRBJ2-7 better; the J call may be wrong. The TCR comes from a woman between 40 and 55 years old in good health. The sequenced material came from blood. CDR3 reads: CSARDINRGGFYEQYF. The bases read TGCAGTGCTAGAGATATAAATCGGGGCGGGTTCTACGAGCAGTACTTC.